This T cell receptor (beta chain) was recovered during a study of cytomegalovirus exposure and HLA in healthy donors. Study as a whole: A prior analysis found about 120 million unique TCR beta sequences from 170 million or so T cells. Of several hundred genotyped donors, roughly 81% grouped in the Caucasian-associated ancestry cluster. Findings and caveats of the study: Highly shared variants forming one cluster were likely a sequencing artifact. The majority of CMV-associated TCR beta chains were reported as apparently HLA-restricted in a later analysis.

This CDR3 spans 15 amino acids. V was clipped by 4 bases and J by 0 bases, with 11 bases between them. Germline V gene data show CDR1 as ENHRY and CDR2 as SYGVKD. The study ran its PCR with 60 Vbeta and 13 Jbeta primers. Using immunoSEQ multiplex PCR, the repertoire was profiled, and TCRdb retains in-frame clones only, with some absent. The sample lists more than 65,000 clones, almost 85% occurring once. In regard to this clone: The target antigen is unknown.

The sequence came from a man between 18 and 29 years old in good health and CMV-seronegative. The rearrangement links TRBV10-3 to TRBJ2-3, with D perhaps TRBD2 (6 bases). Sequencing was performed on PBMCs. CDR3 sequence (DNA): TGTGCCATCAGTGGGAGGGCCGCTAGCACAGATACGCAGTATTTT. Translating gives CAISGRAASTDTQYF.